One sample yielded the 12 T cell receptor beta chains listed below, sequenced in a study of CD8+ T cells in alopecia areata. Researchers took lesional scalp punch biopsies and peripheral blood from people who were alopecia areata patients. cDNA prepared by RNA extraction and subsequent reverse transcription served as the template for sequencing. Assay used: immunoSEQ multiplex PCR; TCRdb lists only in-frame clones, some missing. The sample has around 5,400 clones; 50% to 75% are singletons. The sequencing input was skin. These receptors all come from a human donor with alopecia areata.

This clone has just a few counts. The sample holds other DNA sequences that translate to the same CDR3. This sequence joins TRBV5-4 and TRBJ2-1; 14 bases line up with TRBD2. This CDR3 has 18 amino acids. Germline loops: CDR1 SGHNT, CDR2 YYREEE (reference sequence). V lost 4 bases and J lost 5; bases outside the gene matches: 11. CDR3 amino acids: CASSTGTSGSSPHNEQFF. The CDR3 nucleotides are TGTGCCAGCAGCACCGGGACTAGCGGGAGCAGCCCCCACAATGAGCAGTTCTTC.

In this sample, this clone turned up a few times. V is TRBV28 and J is TRBJ1-1; 7 bases are shared with TRBD1. V lost 7 bases, J lost 1 base, and 6 bases stayed unmatched. The CDR3 sequence is 14 residues long. Germline CDR1 and CDR2: MDHEN and SYDVKM. CDR3 loop: CASIPDRRNTEAFF. As DNA, the CDR3 is TGTGCCAGCATCCCGGACAGGAGGAACACTGAAGCTTTCTTT.

Note on this clone: Germline and junction disagree at one end, which may indicate a read error. The sample holds other DNA sequences that translate to the same CDR3. CDR3 in DNA: TGCGCCACCAGCGGGCCTATGGATGATCGCCAGTACTTC. Its translation: CATSGPMDDRQYF. The rearrangement links TRBV15 to TRBJ2-5, with D possibly matching TRBD2 (6 bases). The germline V gene has CDR1 LNHNV and CDR2 YYDKDF (reference sequence). This CDR3 spans 13 amino acids.

Only a few counts were recorded for this clone. The V and J genes are TRBV5-4 and TRBJ2-1; the match to TRBD2 covers 9 bases. J lost 4 bases, V lost 4 bases, and 6 bases had no gene match. This CDR3 comprises 15 residues. Germline lookup yields CDR1 SGHNT and CDR2 YYREEE (reference sequence). The CDR3 here is CASSLDSGSYNEQFF. The CDR3 coding sequence is TGTGCCAGCAGCCTGGATAGCGGGAGTTACAATGAGCAGTTCTTC.

J is TRBJ2-3 and V is TRBV9, with TRBD1 matching 7 bases. After removal of 0 bases from V and 7 bases from J, the junction contained 8 bases not matched to a gene. The CDR3 spans 15 residues. The V gene's germline CDR1 is SGDLS and CDR2 YYNGEE. The CDR3 nucleotides read TGTGCCAGCAGCGTAGGAGGAGAACAGGGGTATACGCAGTATTTT. Its translation is CASSVGGEQGYTQYF. The full variable domain, with the rest looked up from reference TRBV9 and TRBJ2-3, is DSGVTQTPKHLITATGQRVTLRCSPRSGDLSVYWYQQSLDQGLQFLIQYYNGEERAKGNILERFSAQQFPDLHSELNLSSLELGDSALYFCASSVGGEQGYTQYFGPGTRLTVL.

The chain is built from TRBV11-2 and TRBJ1-1; TRBD1 matches 7 bases. With 5 bases clipped from V and 0 bases from J, the junction kept 3 bases outside the gene matches. The CDR3 runs 14 residues. From germline, CDR1 is SGHAT and CDR2 FQNNGV. CDR3 residues: CASSPGQMNTEAFF. The CDR3 nucleotides are TGTGCCAGCAGCCCGGGACAGATGAACACTGAAGCTTTCTTT.

The chain couples TRBV29-1 to TRBJ2-1; the D is unclear. CDR1 and CDR2 (germline): SQVTM, ANQGSEA. The CDR3 loop spans 13 amino acids. V lost 5 bases and J 10 bases, leaving 18 bases between the germline ends. CDR3 residues: CSVTERPPTEQFF. The DNA of the CDR3 is TGCAGCGTTACGGAGAGGCCCCCAACGGAGCAGTTCTTC.

This clone was counted between two and nine times. The chain recombines TRBV7-9 with TRBJ2-7; D not certain. There are 13 residues in the CDR3. V lost 5 bases and J lost 7, with 15 bases in between. Germline CDR1 SEHNR, CDR2 FQNEAQ (reference sequence). DNA for the CDR3: TGTGCCAGCAGCAACCGGGCTTTCGGGGAGCAGTACTTC. Residues: CASSNRAFGEQYF.

The chain combines TRBV7-2 with TRBJ2-1; possible D gene TRBD2, 5 bases. Trimming removed 5 bases from V and 0 bases from J, with 17 bases in between. The germline V gene encodes CDR1 SGHTA and CDR2 FQGNSA. CDR3 length equals 17 residues. CDR3 residues: CASSPGLLRSSYNEQFF. In DNA, the CDR3 is TGTGCCAGCAGCCCCGGACTGCTTCGGAGCTCCTACAATGAGCAGTTCTTC.

V gene TRBV28 combines with J gene TRBJ2-5; D not resolved. Judging by the DNA end, TRBJ2-7 fits better; the J call may be wrong. The CDR3 has 12 amino acids. Per germline, CDR1 MDHEN and CDR2 SYDVKM. The CDR3 sequence is CASSFSQTEQYF. The CDR3 coding sequence is TGTGCCAGCAGTTTCTCGCAGACCGAGCAGTACTTC.

The chain has TRBV5-8 and TRBJ2-3; D is perhaps TRBD2 (5 bases). The V end was cut by 4 bases, the J end by 2 bases, with 14 bases between. Germline V gene data show CDR1 as SGHTS and CDR2 as YDEGEE. CDR3 size: 15 residues. CDR3 in DNA: TGTGCCAGCAGCCCCCGAGGGCAGGTCACAGATACGCAGTATTTT. Translation: CASSPRGQVTDTQYF.

By sample fraction, this clone is medium-sized. This chain links TRBV7-2 with TRBJ1-3; D gene unclear. V was clipped by 5 bases and J by 0 bases, with 8 bases between them. This CDR3 comprises 14 residues. Germline loops: CDR1 SGHTA, CDR2 FQGNSA. CDR3 region: CASSPDISGNTIYF. For the CDR3, the DNA is TGTGCCAGCAGCCCTGACATCTCTGGAAACACCATATATTTT.